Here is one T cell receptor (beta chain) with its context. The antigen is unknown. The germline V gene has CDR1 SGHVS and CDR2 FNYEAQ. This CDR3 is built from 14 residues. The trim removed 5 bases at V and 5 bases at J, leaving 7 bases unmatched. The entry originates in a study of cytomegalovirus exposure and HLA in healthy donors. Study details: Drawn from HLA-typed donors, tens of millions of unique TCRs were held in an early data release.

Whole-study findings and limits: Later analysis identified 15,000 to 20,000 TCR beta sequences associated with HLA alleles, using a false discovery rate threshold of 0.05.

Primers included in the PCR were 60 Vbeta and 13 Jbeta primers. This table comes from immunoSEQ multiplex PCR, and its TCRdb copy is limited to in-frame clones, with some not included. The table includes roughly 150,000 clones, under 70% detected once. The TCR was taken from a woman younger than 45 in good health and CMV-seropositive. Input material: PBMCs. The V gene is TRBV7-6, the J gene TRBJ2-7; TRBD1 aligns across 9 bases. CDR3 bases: TGTGCCAGCAGCCTCGGGACAGGGATCGACGAGCAGTACTTC. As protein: CASSLGTGIDEQYF.